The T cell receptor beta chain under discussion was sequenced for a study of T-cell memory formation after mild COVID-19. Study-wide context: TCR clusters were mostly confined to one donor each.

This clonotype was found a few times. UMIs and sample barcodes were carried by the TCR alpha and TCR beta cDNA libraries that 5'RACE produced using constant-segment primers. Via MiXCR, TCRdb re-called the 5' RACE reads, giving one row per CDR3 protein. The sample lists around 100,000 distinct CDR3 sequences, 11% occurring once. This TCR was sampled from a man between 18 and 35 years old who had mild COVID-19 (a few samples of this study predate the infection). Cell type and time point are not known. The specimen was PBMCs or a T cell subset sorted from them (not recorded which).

The CDR3 DNA follows: TGTGCCAGCAGTTTTGACGGACGGAACAGGGGATACTCCTACGAGCAGTACGTC. Translating it yields CASSFDGRNRGYSYEQYV. The rearrangement links TRBV28 to TRBJ2-7, with TRBD1 identical over 7 bases. CDR1 and CDR2 from the germline V gene are MDHEN and SYDVKM. Trimming at V came to 3 bases and at J to 0 bases, leaving 14 bases not matched to a gene. The CDR3 has 18 amino acids.